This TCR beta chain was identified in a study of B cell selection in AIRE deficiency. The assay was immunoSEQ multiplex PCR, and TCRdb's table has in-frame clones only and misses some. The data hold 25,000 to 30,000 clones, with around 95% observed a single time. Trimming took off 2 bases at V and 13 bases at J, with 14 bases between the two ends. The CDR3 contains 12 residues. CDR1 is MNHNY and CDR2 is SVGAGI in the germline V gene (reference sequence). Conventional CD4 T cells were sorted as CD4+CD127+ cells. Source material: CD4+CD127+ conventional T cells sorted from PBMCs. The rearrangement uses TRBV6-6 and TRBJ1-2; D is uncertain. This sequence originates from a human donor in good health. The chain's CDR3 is CASSYTPRHFTF. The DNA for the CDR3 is TGTGCCAGCAGTTACACACCGCGGCACTTCACCTTC.